The rows below give T cell receptor beta chains drawn from one sample of a study of neurological immune-mediated disorders. TCRdb called the 5' RACE reads again in MiXCR, with one record for every CDR3 protein. This sample has 80,000 or so distinct CDR3 sequences, with approximately 10% found just once. Sequenced material: PBMCs. The receptors were gathered from a man between 45 and 60 years old in good health. Both conserved end residues are part of each CDR3. A D gene is named only where the DNA matches it firmly. The size of a clone is reported for some rows only, either as once, few or many, or as a class for expanded clones.

j_call v_call cdr3_length d_call clone_size cdr3_nt cdr3_aa
TRBJ2-7 TRBV20-1 15 TRBD2 many TGCAGTGCTTCGGAGACTAGCGGGGGCACCTACGAGCAGTACTTC CSASETSGGTYEQYF
TRBJ2-1 TRBV28 14 TRBD1 many TGTGCCAGCAGTTGGGGACAGGGCCAAAATGAGCAGTTCTTC CASSWGQGQNEQFF
TRBJ2-1 TRBV7-6 15 NA many TGTGCCAGCAGCTTAGCGGGAGGACTTTACAATGAGCAGTTCTTC CASSLAGGLYNEQFF
TRBJ1-4 TRBV28 14 TRBD1 many TGTGCCAGCAGGGGGACAGGGGGAAGCGAAAAACTGTTTTTT CASRGTGGSEKLFF
TRBJ2-1 TRBV20-1 15 NA many TGCAGTGCTAGCTCGGCTAGCAACTCCTACAATGAGCAGTTCTTC CSASSASNSYNEQFF
TRBJ1-5 TRBV20-1 16 NA many TGCAGTGCCCCCACCCCCCAGGGGCTGCGCAATCAGCCCCAGCATTTT CSAPTPQGLRNQPQHF
TRBJ2-1 TRBV7-2 15 TRBD1 NA TGTGCCAGCAGCGGTGACAGGGGCCCCTACAATGAGCAGTTCTTC CASSGDRGPYNEQFF
TRBJ2-7 TRBV7-9 14 NA many TGTGCCAGCAGCTCGGAGACAGGACTCTACGAGCAGTACTTC CASSSETGLYEQYF
TRBJ2-3 TRBV29-1 13 NA many TGCAGCGCCGCTGACGGGAAAACAGATACGCAGTATTTT CSAADGKTDTQYF
TRBJ2-5 TRBV5-1 15 TRBD2 many TGCGCCAGCAGCTTGTCTAGCGGGGGCTCAGAGACCCAGTACTTC CASSLSSGGSETQYF
TRBJ2-3 TRBV7-2 17 NA many TGTGCCAGCAGCTTAAAATTGAGAGGCGGTTTCACAGATACGCAGTATTTT CASSLKLRGGFTDTQYF
TRBJ2-7 TRBV27 16 NA many TGTGCCAGCAGTTTATCGGGAGCCCCCTACACCTACGAGCAGTACTTC CASSLSGAPYTYEQYF
TRBJ1-3 TRBV7-2 14 NA many TGTGCCAGCAGCTTACAGGGATACGGAAACACCATATATTTT CASSLQGYGNTIYF
TRBJ1-6 TRBV12-3/TRBV12-4 15 TRBD1 many TGTGCCAGCAGTTTACAGGGGGCGCGGAATTCACCCCTCCACTTT CASSLQGARNSPLHF
TRBJ1-6 TRBV7-9 15 TRBD1 many TGTGCCAGCAGCTTGACAGGGGGATATAATTCACCCCTCCACTTT CASSLTGGYNSPLHF
TRBJ2-7 TRBV7-9 14 TRBD2 many TGTGCCAGCAGCTTATCACTAGCGGGAGTCGAGCAGTACTTC CASSLSLAGVEQYF
TRBJ2-1 TRBV29-1 12 NA NA TGCAGCGCCGCGGTTTCCTACAATGAGCAGTTCTTC CSAAVSYNEQFF
TRBJ2-7 TRBV2 12 NA many TGTGCCAGCAGGGAGGACAGCTACGAGCAGTACTTC CASREDSYEQYF
TRBJ2-1 TRBV5-1 15 TRBD2 many TGCGCCAGCAGCCCACTAGCGGGGATAAACAATGAGCAGTTCTTC CASSPLAGINNEQFF
TRBJ1-1 TRBV5-1 15 TRBD1 many TGCGCCAGCAGCTCGTCGGACAGGGCAGACACTGAAGCTTTCTTT CASSSSDRADTEAFF
TRBJ2-1 TRBV5-1 17 TRBD2 many TGCGCCAGCAGCTTTATTACTAGCGGGGGGCATATGGGTGAGCAGTTCTTC CASSFITSGGHMGEQFF
TRBJ2-2 TRBV2 13 TRBD1 many TGTGCCAGCAGGGGGACAGTCACCGGGGAGCTGTTTTTT CASRGTVTGELFF
TRBJ2-1 TRBV15 13 NA many TGTGCCACCAGCAGAGAGGGGCGCGTTGAGCAGTTCTTC CATSREGRVEQFF
TRBJ1-1 TRBV28 16 NA few TGTGCCAGCAGTCGCCGGGACACAACTTTGAACACTGAAGCTTTCTTT CASSRRDTTLNTEAFF
TRBJ2-3 TRBV20-1 12 NA many TGCAGTGCTAGGCCTAGAACAGATACGCAGTATTTT CSARPRTDTQYF
TRBJ2-2 TRBV24-1 17 NA many TGTGCCACCAGTGATTTGTACGGCGGCTTGAACACCGGGGAGCTGTTTTTT CATSDLYGGLNTGELFF
TRBJ1-6 TRBV27 13 NA many TGTGCCAGCAGTTTAGTACAGGGTTCGCCCCTCCACTTT CASSLVQGSPLHF
TRBJ2-2 TRBV7-2 15 NA NA TGTGCCAGCAGCTTAGCGCTTGGGGACACCGGGGAGCTGTTTTTT CASSLALGDTGELFF
TRBJ1-2 TRBV9 13 NA many TGTGCCAGCAGCGTAGGAGGCCTAGGGGGCTACACCTTC CASSVGGLGGYTF
TRBJ1-2 TRBV7-8 15 TRBD1 many TGTGCCAGCAGCCCAGAGACAGGGAGATTGGATGGCTACACCTTC CASSPETGRLDGYTF
TRBJ2-5 TRBV5-1 16 NA many TGCGCCAGCAGCTTGGGGGCTATTCTGGGCCAAGAGACCCAGTACTTC CASSLGAILGQETQYF
TRBJ2-1 TRBV29-1 13 TRBD2 many TGCAGCGTTGCTAGCGGGGCCTACAATGAGCAGTTCTTC CSVASGAYNEQFF
TRBJ2-1 TRBV29-1 15 TRBD2 many TGCAGCGTCGCTAGCGGGGGCTTCTCCTACAATGAGCAGTTCTTC CSVASGGFSYNEQFF
TRBJ2-1 TRBV7-2 15 NA NA TGTGCCAGCACCTCCCCGGTGGGCAGGGCAAATGAGCAGTTCTTC CASTSPVGRANEQFF
TRBJ2-1 TRBV29-1 15 NA many TGCAGCGTTGGGGGTAGCGCGTCCTCCTACAATGAGCAGTTCTTC CSVGGSASSYNEQFF
TRBJ2-1 TRBV29-1 11 NA many TGCAGCGGGGGACATGGCGAGGACCAGTTCTTC CSGGHGEDQFF
TRBJ2-3 TRBV7-2 16 TRBD2 many TGTGCCAGCAGCCCGAGGACTAGCGGAGGCACAGATACGCAGTATTTT CASSPRTSGGTDTQYF
TRBJ2-7 TRBV5-1 14 NA many TGCGCCAGCAGCTTGGCCGGGGCCAGGGGCGAGCAGTACTTC CASSLAGARGEQYF
TRBJ2-1 TRBV10-3 14 TRBD1 many TGTGCCTCGACCGGGACAGGGGGCTCCGGGGGGCAGTTCTTC CASTGTGGSGGQFF
TRBJ2-6 TRBV20-1 12 NA many TGCAGTGCTCTGTCTGGGGCCAACGTCCTGACTTTC CSALSGANVLTF
TRBJ2-1 TRBV28 17 TRBD2 many TGTGCCAGCAGTTTAAAGCGGGCTAGCGGGAGGGGGTATGAGCAGTTCTTC CASSLKRASGRGYEQFF
TRBJ2-3 TRBV5-1 19 NA many TGCGCCAGCAGCCGTCGATCCTTCGGTGGGGGAGAGGGGGAGAATACGCAGTATTTT CASSRRSFGGGEGENTQYF
TRBJ1-1 TRBV5-1 14 TRBD1 many TGCGCCAGCAGCACAGGGGTCTTGAACACTGAAGCTTTCTTT CASSTGVLNTEAFF
TRBJ2-1 TRBV20-1 15 TRBD2 many TGCAGTGCTTATATAAGCGGGAGGAAAAACAATGAGCAGTTCTTC CSAYISGRKNNEQFF